This TCR beta chain was captured by sequencing in a study of cytomegalovirus exposure and HLA in healthy donors. Overall study findings and caveats: A highly shared variant cluster was judged a likely technical artifact.

This clone was seen only a few times. Antigen: not known. This cohort consisted of healthy bone marrow donors. The PCR contained 60 Vbeta and 13 Jbeta primers. Measured with immunoSEQ multiplex PCR; TCRdb has only the in-frame clones, and not every one. The sample holds roughly 130,000 clones, around 83% seen once. Germline V lookup: CDR1 SNHLY, CDR2 FYNNEI. The CDR3 runs 16 residues. V lost 7 bases, J lost 6 bases, and 14 bases stayed unmatched. The TCR was taken from a girl aged 2-9 years in good health and CMV-seronegative. The chain uses TRBV2 and TRBJ2-1; TRBD2 agrees at 8 bases. What was sequenced was PBMCs. The CDR3 reads CASTPRRLARTNEQFF. The CDR3 DNA sequence: TGTGCCAGCACCCCGAGGCGACTAGCGAGGACCAATGAGCAGTTCTTC.